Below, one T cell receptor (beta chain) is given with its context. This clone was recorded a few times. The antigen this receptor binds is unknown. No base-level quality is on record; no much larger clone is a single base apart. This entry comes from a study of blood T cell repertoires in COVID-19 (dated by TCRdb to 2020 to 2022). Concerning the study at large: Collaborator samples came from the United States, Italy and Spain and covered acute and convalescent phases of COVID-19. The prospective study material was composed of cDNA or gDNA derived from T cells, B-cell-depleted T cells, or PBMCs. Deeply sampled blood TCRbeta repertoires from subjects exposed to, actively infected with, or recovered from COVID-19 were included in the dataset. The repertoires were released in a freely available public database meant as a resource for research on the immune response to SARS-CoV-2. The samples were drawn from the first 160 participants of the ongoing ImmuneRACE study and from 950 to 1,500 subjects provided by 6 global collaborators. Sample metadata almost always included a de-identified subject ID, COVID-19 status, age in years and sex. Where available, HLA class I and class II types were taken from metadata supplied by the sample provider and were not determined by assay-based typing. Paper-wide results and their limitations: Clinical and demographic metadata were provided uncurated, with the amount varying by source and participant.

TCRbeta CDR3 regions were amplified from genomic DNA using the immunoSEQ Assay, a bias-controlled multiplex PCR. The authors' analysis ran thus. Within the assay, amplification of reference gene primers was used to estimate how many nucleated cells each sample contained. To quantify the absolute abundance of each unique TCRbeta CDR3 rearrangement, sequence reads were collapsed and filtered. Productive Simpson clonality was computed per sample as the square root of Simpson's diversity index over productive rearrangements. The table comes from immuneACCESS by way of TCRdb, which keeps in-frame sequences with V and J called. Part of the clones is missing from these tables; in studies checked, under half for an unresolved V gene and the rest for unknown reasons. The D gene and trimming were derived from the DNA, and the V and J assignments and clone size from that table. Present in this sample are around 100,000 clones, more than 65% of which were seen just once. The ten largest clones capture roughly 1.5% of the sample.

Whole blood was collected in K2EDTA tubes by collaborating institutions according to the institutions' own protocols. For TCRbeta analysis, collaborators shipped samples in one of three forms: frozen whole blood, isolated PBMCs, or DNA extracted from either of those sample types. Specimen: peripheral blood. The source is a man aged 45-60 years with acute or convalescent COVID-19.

CDR3 loop: CASSADRGRGDTQYF. The sequenced DNA is TGTGCCAGCAGCGCCGACAGGGGTAGGGGAGATACGCAGTATTTT. The rearrangement combines TRBV5-6 with TRBJ2-3; 8 bases in the junction line up with TRBD1. Unmatched junction bases come to 9, with V trimmed by 4 bases and J by 5 bases. Measured from the cysteine to the phenylalanine, the CDR3 is 15 residues long. Only the CDR3 region is kept as DNA, spanning 45 bases read in frame from base 1. CDR1 SGHDT and CDR2 YYEEEE are derived from the germline V gene. The CDR3, completed at both ends by the reference TRBV5-6 and TRBJ2-3 genes, gives the full variable domain DAGVTQSPTHLIKTRGQQVTLRCSPKSGHDTVSWYQQALGQGPQFIFQYYEEEERQRGNFPDRFSGHQFPNYSSELNVNALLLGDSALYLCASSADRGRGDTQYFGPGTRLTVL.